A selection of T cell receptor beta chains follows, all from one sample in a study of CD8 T cells in ankylosing spondylitis. TCRdb fed the 5' RACE reads into MiXCR, producing one record per CDR3 protein. The sample has 700,000 to 1,000,000 distinct CDR3 sequences; about an eighth are singletons. Material for sequencing was blood, either unsorted or a sorted T cell fraction (not recorded which). These receptors were collected from a male donor with ankylosing spondylitis. The CDR3 runs from the conserved cysteine through the conserved F or W. The D gene is left open where the match is weak. Clone size is not always given. Where it is, it says once, few, many or a class for expanded clones.

CASSPSTGTGGGYTF TGTGCCAGCAGCCCTTCCACCGGGACAGGGGGTGGCTACACCTTC TRBD1 NA TRBJ1-2 TRBV7-2
CASSLSLQGNYGYTF TGTGCCAGCAGTTTATCCCTCCAGGGTAACTATGGCTACACCTTC NA many TRBJ1-2 TRBV28
CASSLQYEQYF TGTGCCAGCAGTTTACAGTACGAGCAGTACTTC NA many TRBJ2-7 TRBV28
CASSQGWRDEQYF TGTGCCAGCAGCCAAGGTTGGAGGGACGAGCAGTACTTC NA once TRBJ2-7 TRBV14
CASSQDGQHAFF TGCGCCAGCAGCCAAGACGGTCAGCATGCTTTCTTT NA NA TRBJ1-1 TRBV4-3
CSSQGQGAYRDTQYF TGCAGTTCGCAAGGACAGGGGGCCTACAGGGATACGCAGTATTTT TRBD1 many TRBJ2-3 TRBV20-1
CSARRLGRYNEQFF TGCAGTGCTAGGAGACTAGGTCGGTACAATGAGCAGTTCTTC NA few TRBJ2-1 TRBV20-1
CASSQGMTNEKLFF TGCGCCAGCAGCCAAGGGATGACTAATGAAAAACTGTTTTTT NA few TRBJ1-4 TRBV4-3
CASSQVSRGGGLTDTQYF TGCGCCAGCAGCCAAGTGTCCCGAGGCGGGGGGTTAACAGATACGCAGTATTTT TRBD2 few TRBJ2-3 TRBV4-3
CSASPLAGPIQETQYF TGCAGTGCTAGCCCTCTAGCGGGGCCGATCCAAGAGACCCAGTACTTC TRBD2 NA TRBJ2-5 TRBV20-1
CASSQGYGLIGSYEQYF TGTGCCAGCAGCCAAGGTTACGGTCTAATTGGCTCCTACGAGCAGTACTTC NA NA TRBJ2-7 TRBV14
CSARDLGLYNEQFF TGCAGTGCTAGAGATCTAGGACTTTACAATGAGCAGTTCTTC NA few TRBJ2-1 TRBV20-1
CASSSGTVSDTQYF TGTGCCAGCAGCTCCGGGACGGTTTCAGATACGCAGTATTTT NA many TRBJ2-3 TRBV7-2
CASSPPGQGILYEQYF TGTGCCAGCTCACCGCCGGGACAGGGAATTCTCTACGAGCAGTACTTC TRBD1 once TRBJ2-7 TRBV18
CAIRAGTGGLEQYF TGTGCCATCAGAGCCGGGACAGGGGGCCTCGAGCAGTACTTC TRBD1 few TRBJ2-7 TRBV10-3
CASSQAVVDNEQFF TGCGCCAGCAGCCAAGCGGTAGTCGACAATGAGCAGTTCTTC NA NA TRBJ2-1 TRBV4-3
CASSPRRSNYGYTF TGTGCCAGCAGCCCTCGGCGGTCCAACTATGGCTACACCTTC NA NA TRBJ1-2 TRBV7-2
CATSDLSIGAGVEDTQYF TGTGCCACCAGTGATTTAAGTATTGGAGCGGGAGTAGAAGATACGCAGTATTTT TRBD2 few TRBJ2-3 TRBV24-1
CASSLAGVSGANVLTF TGCGCCAGCAGCTTGGCCGGAGTCTCTGGGGCCAACGTCCTGACTTTC NA NA TRBJ2-6 TRBV5-1
CASSSTGQGDEQYF TGTGCCAGCAGCTCAACGGGACAGGGAGACGAGCAGTACTTC NA NA TRBJ2-7 TRBV21-1
CASSLRSGEKLFF TGTGCCAGCAGCTTAAGGTCGGGTGAAAAACTGTTTTTT NA few TRBJ1-4 TRBV5-6
CASSQGTGVVKLFF TGCGCCAGCAGCCAAGGGACAGGGGTGGTGAAACTGTTTTTT TRBD1 few TRBJ1-4 TRBV4-3